This T cell receptor (beta chain) appears in the sequencing data of a study of PD-1 blockade in classical Hodgkin lymphoma. The study's findings and limits: By cycle point C4D1, TCR diversity had risen significantly in CD4+ cells (but not CD8+ cells).

This CDR3 spans 13 amino acids. Per germline, CDR1 MNHNS and CDR2 SASEGT. V lost 6 bases, J lost 1 base, and 9 bases lay in between. Only in-frame clones appear in the TCRdb table, and some are missing; sequencing was by immunoSEQ multiplex PCR. This table holds about 41,000 clones, around 87% found once. About this clone itself: Its target is unknown.

Following autologous stem cell transplantation, relapse occurred in every patient, and exposure to brentuximab vedotin varied. Progressive disease, partial response or complete response was each patient's best response. The receptor was isolated from a human donor with classical Hodgkin lymphoma. The rearrangement uses TRBV6-1 and TRBJ1-1, with unresolved D. The specimen was peripheral blood mononuclear cells (PBMCs), collected before the second cycle of nivolumab. The CDR3 is CASRMGENTEAFF. The CDR3 coding sequence is TGTGCCAGCAGGATGGGTGAGAACACTGAAGCTTTCTTT.